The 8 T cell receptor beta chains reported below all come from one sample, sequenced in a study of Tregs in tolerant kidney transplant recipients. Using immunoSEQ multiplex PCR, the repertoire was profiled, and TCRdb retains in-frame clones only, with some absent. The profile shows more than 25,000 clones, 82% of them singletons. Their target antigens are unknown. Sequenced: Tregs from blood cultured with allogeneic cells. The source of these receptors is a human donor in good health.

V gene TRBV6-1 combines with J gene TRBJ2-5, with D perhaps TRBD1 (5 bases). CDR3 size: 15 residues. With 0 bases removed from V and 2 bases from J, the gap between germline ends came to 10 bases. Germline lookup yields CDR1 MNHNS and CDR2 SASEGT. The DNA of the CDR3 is TGTGCCAGCAGTGAAGCGGGCAAGGGGCAAGAGACCCAGTACTTC. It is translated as CASSEAGKGQETQYF.

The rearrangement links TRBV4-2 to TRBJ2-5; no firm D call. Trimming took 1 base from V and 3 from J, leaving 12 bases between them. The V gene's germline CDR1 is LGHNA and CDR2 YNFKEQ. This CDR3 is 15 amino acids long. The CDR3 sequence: CASSQGVGLKETQYF. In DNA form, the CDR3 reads TGTGCCAGCAGCCAAGGGGTAGGGCTAAAAGAGACCCAGTACTTC.

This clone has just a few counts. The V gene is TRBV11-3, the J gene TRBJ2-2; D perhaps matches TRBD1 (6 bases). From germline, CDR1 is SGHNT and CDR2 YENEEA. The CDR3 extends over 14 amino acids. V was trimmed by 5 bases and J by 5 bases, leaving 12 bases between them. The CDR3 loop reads CASSARQATGELFF. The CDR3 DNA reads TGTGCCAGCAGCGCTCGACAGGCTACCGGGGAGCTGTTTTTT.

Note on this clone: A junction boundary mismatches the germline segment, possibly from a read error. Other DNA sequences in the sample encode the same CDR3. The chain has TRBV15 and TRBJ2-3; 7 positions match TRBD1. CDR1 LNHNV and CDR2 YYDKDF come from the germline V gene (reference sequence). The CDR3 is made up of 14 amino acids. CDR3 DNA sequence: TGCGCCACCAGCCCGATCAGGGGGACAGATACGCAGTATTTT. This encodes CATSPIRGTDTQYF.

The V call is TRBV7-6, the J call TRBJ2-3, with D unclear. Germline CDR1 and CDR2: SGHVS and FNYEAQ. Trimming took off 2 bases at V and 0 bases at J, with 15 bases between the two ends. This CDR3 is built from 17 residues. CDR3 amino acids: CASSLLSVAASTDTQYF. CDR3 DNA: TGTGCCAGCAGCTTATTATCTGTAGCAGCTAGCACAGATACGCAGTATTTT.

The CDR3 here is CSVDGLGTDTQYF. The CDR3 DNA is TGCAGCGTTGATGGGTTGGGCACAGATACGCAGTATTTT. This chain connects TRBV29-1 to TRBJ2-3; D is undetermined. The CDR3 loop spans 13 amino acids. In germline, CDR1 is SQVTM, CDR2 ANQGSEA. The V end lost 3 bases, the J end lost 1 base, and 8 bases lay between the germline ends.

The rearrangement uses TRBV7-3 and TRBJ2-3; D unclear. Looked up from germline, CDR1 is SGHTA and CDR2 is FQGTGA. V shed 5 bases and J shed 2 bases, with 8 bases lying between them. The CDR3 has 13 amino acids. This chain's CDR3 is CASSHPPTDTQYF. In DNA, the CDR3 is TGTGCCAGCAGCCATCCCCCCACAGATACGCAGTATTTT. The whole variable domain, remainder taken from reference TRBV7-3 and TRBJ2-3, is GAGVSQTPSNKVTEKGKYVELRCDPISGHTALYWYRQSLGQGPEFLIYFQGTGAADDSGLPNDRFFAVRPEGSVSTLKIQRTERGDSAVYLCASSHPPTDTQYFGPGTRLTVL.

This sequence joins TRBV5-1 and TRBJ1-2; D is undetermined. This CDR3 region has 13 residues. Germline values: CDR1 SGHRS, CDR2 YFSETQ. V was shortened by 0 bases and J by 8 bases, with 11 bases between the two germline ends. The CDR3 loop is CASSLGSLRGYTF. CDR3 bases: TGCGCCAGCAGCTTGGGTTCCCTGAGAGGCTACACCTTC.